Below, 19 T cell receptor beta chains from the same sample are listed, as sequenced in a study of T cells expressing NK-cell markers. TCRdb reprocessed the 5' RACE reads and keeps a single row for each CDR3 protein, giving no DNA. This listing includes about 370,000 distinct CDR3 sequences. The sequenced sample consisted of blood T cells: a sorted CD56 or NKG2C T cell subset, CD4+ or CD8+ T cells, or bulk PBMC T cells (not recorded which). These receptors originate from a woman aged 50 to 60 in good health.

The chain uses TRBV28 and TRBJ2-7; lacking DNA, the TRBD1 call made by TCRdb goes unchecked. Germline-derived CDR1 and CDR2 are MDHEN and SYDVKM. There are 12 residues in the CDR3. The chain's CDR3 is CAVRQGRAEQYF.

Here the CDR3 reads CASRKQGARGTEAFF. The chain joins TRBV2 to TRBJ1-1; TCRdb names TRBD1, which stays unverified in the absence of DNA. Germline lookup yields CDR1 SNHLY and CDR2 FYNNEI. This CDR3 spans 15 amino acids.

The chain uses TRBV27 and TRBJ2-1; the TCRdb D gene call, TRBD1, has no DNA to confirm it. The germline V gene has CDR1 MNHEY and CDR2 SMNVEV (reference sequence). The CDR3 has 13 amino acids. The CDR3 sequence is CASRPTGANEQFF.

V is TRBV20-1 and J is TRBJ2-5; TCRdb selects TRBD2, and the lack of DNA leaves this call unchecked. Germline V CDR1 and CDR2: DFQATT, SNEGSKA (reference sequence). The CDR3 contains 13 residues. This chain's CDR3 is CSGGSGRTETQYF.

The chain uses TRBV29-1 and TRBJ2-7; TCRdb's assignment of TRBD1 cannot be checked, as there is no DNA. Germline CDR1 is SQVTM and CDR2 is ANQGSEA. The CDR3 runs 13 residues. CDR3 residues: CSVEDAGKWEQYF.

The chain employs TRBV15 and TRBJ2-2; the TCRdb D gene call, TRBD2, has no DNA to confirm it. Germline V gives CDR1 LNHNV, CDR2 YYDKDF (reference sequence). The CDR3 covers 16 residues. CDR3 region: CATRIVRQPGGGELFF.

This CDR3 reads CASSRPVNEQFF. This chain uses TRBV18 with TRBJ2-1. This CDR3 contains 12 residues. Germline V CDR1 and CDR2: KGHSH, LQKENI.

The CDR3 sequence is CASSLAGGQYNEQFF. The chain combines TRBV6-5 with TRBJ2-1; TCRdb gives TRBD2 as the D gene, but with no DNA this cannot be confirmed. CDR1 is MNHEY and CDR2 is SVGAGI in the germline V gene. The CDR3 spans 15 residues.

The chain uses TRBV15 and TRBJ2-7; TCRdb's D call, TRBD2, is unchecked because there is no DNA. CDR3 size: 14 residues. Germline CDR1 reads LNHNV; CDR2 reads YYDKDF (reference sequence). CDR3 amino acids: CATRTSGRGYEQYF.

The chain couples TRBV12-3 or TRBV12-4 to TRBJ1-5. The CDR3 runs to 13 residues. CDR3 sequence: CASTTYSNQPQHF.

This chain joins TRBV27 and TRBJ2-5. Germline loops: CDR1 MNHEY, CDR2 SMNVEV (reference sequence). This CDR3 comprises 13 residues. The CDR3 protein is CASSLRVTETQYF.

The chain couples TRBV2 to TRBJ1-4; TCRdb lists TRBD1, though no DNA is available to test this call. The CDR3 has 14 amino acids. Germline CDR1 SNHLY, CDR2 FYNNEI. This CDR3 is CASIFDRGREKLFF.

V usage is TRBV20-1 and J usage is TRBJ2-3; lacking DNA, the TRBD2 call made by TCRdb goes unchecked. The CDR3 length is 16 residues. Per germline, CDR1 DFQATT and CDR2 SNEGSKA (reference sequence). CDR3 loop: CSADRRTSGSVDTQYF.

This chain joins TRBV7-3 and TRBJ2-3; TCRdb gives TRBD2 as the D gene, but with no DNA this cannot be confirmed. Looked up from germline, CDR1 is SGHTA and CDR2 is FQGTGA. The CDR3 sequence is 15 residues long. The CDR3 reads CASSIDSSGADTQYF.

The rearrangement uses TRBV24-1 and TRBJ1-1; there is no DNA to check the TCRdb D call of TRBD1. This CDR3 has 13 residues. Per the germline V gene, CDR1 is KGHDR and CDR2 is SFDVKD. The CDR3 is CATSDPTGREAFF.

This chain connects TRBV7-2 to TRBJ2-3; TCRdb's assignment of TRBD2 cannot be checked, as there is no DNA. CDR3 length equals 14 residues. CDR1 and CDR2 (germline): SGHTA, FQGNSA. The CDR3 is CASSLVAGTDTQYF. The full variable domain, with the rest looked up from reference TRBV7-2 and TRBJ2-3, is GAGVSQSPSNKVTEKGKDVELRCDPISGHTALYWYRQSLGQGLEFLIYFQGNSAPDKSGLPSDRFSAERTGGSVSTLTIQRTQQEDSAVYLCASSLVAGTDTQYFGPGTRLTVL.

This chain links TRBV27 with TRBJ1-1; TCRdb's D gene call, TRBD1, goes unchecked for lack of DNA. The CDR3 contains 14 residues. From germline, CDR1 is MNHEY and CDR2 SMNVEV (reference sequence). CDR3 protein: CASSSQGEATEAFF.

The chain combines TRBV5-6 with TRBJ2-2. This CDR3 is 15 amino acids long. The germline gives CDR1 SGHDT, CDR2 YYEEEE. This CDR3 is CASILDRGNTGELFF.

The chain employs TRBV27 and TRBJ2-1; TCRdb's D call of TRBD2 is untestable without DNA. The CDR3 totals 15 residues. Germline assignment: CDR1 MNHEY and CDR2 SMNVEV (reference sequence). The CDR3 is CASSLISGSYNEQFF.